These T cell receptor beta chains were read from a single sample in a study of shared clonotypes between healthy human individuals. Profiling relied on immunoSEQ multiplex PCR, and the TCRdb table lists in-frame clones only, not all of them. The sample includes some 580,000 clones, roughly 98% of them seen just once. Sequenced material: naive CD8+ T cells sorted from blood. The receptor set was obtained from a man aged 25 to 45 in good health. The CDR3 runs from the conserved cysteine through the conserved F or W. A D gene is named only where the DNA matches it firmly. Not every row has a clone size; where given, it reads once, few, many or a size class.

j_gene | abundance | d_gene | v_gene | CDR3aa | CDR3nt
TRBJ2-3 | - | TRBD2 | TRBV14 | CASSQDIGGSTDTQYF | TGTGCCAGCAGCCAAGATATCGGGGGGTCCACAGATACGCAGTATTTT
TRBJ2-3 | - | - | TRBV14 | CASSPPWGTDTQYF | TGTGCCAGCAGCCCCCCCTGGGGCACAGATACGCAGTATTTT
TRBJ2-1 | - | TRBD2 | TRBV27 | CASSGWTSGKYNEQFF | TGTGCCAGCAGTGGATGGACTAGCGGAAAGTACAATGAGCAGTTCTTC
TRBJ2-1 | - | TRBD2 | TRBV15 | CATSREGGNNEQFF | TGTGCCACCAGCAGAGAGGGGGGGAACAATGAGCAGTTCTTC
TRBJ2-7 | once | - | TRBV7-6 | CASSLDRAPTYEQYF | TGTGCCAGCAGCTTAGATCGGGCGCCTACCTACGAGCAGTACTTC
TRBJ2-7 | - | - | TRBV7-9 | CASGQGSYEQYF | TGTGCCAGCGGGCAGGGATCCTACGAGCAGTACTTC
TRBJ2-7 | once | TRBD1 | TRBV19 | CASSTRQGSGYEQYF | TGTGCCAGTAGTACCCGACAGGGGTCAGGTTACGAGCAGTACTTC
TRBJ1-1 | - | - | TRBV11-3 | CASSLGGADEAFF | TGTGCCAGCAGCTTAGGTGGGGCCGATGAGGCTTTCTTT
TRBJ2-1 | - | - | TRBV5-1 | CASGALMGRNEQFF | TGCGCCAGCGGAGCCTTGATGGGAAGGAATGAGCAGTTCTTC
TRBJ2-2 | - | - | TRBV9 | CASSFPHGQFNTGELFF | TGTGCCAGCAGCTTCCCCCATGGGCAGTTCAACACCGGGGAGCTGTTTTTT
TRBJ2-5 | once | TRBD2 | TRBV4-1 | CASSQDPGLARETQYF | TGCGCCAGCAGCCAAGATCCCGGACTAGCGAGGGAGACCCAGTACTTC
TRBJ2-1 | - | - | TRBV7-8 | CASSLLGGLGGNEQFF | TGTGCCAGCTCCTTACTCGGAGGGCTGGGCGGAAATGAGCAGTTCTTC
TRBJ2-3 | once | - | TRBV9 | CASSVGISTDTQYF | TGTGCCAGCAGCGTAGGGATTAGCACAGATACGCAGTATTTT
TRBJ1-5 | - | - | TRBV6-6 | CASTPGGNQPQHF | TGTGCCAGCACCCCGGGAGGCAATCAGCCCCAGCATTTT
TRBJ2-2 | - | TRBD1 | TRBV27 | CASSHIRDRGTGELFF | TGTGCCAGCAGTCACATTAGGGACAGGGGCACCGGGGAGCTGTTTTTT
TRBJ2-5 | - | - | TRBV28 | CASTQEGGKETQYF | TGTGCCAGCACCCAAGAGGGGGGAAAAGAGACCCAGTACTTC
TRBJ1-1 | once | - | TRBV28 | CASSLSRTEAFF | TGTGCCAGCAGTCTTTCACGTACTGAAGCTTTCTTT
TRBJ1-5 | - | - | TRBV7-9 | CASSNDRYSNQPQHF | TGTGCCAGCAGCAACGACAGATATAGCAATCAGCCCCAGCATTTT
TRBJ2-7 | - | - | TRBV7-8 | CASSFTDSPGSYEQYF | TGTGCCAGCAGCTTTACCGACTCCCCGGGCTCCTACGAGCAGTACTTC
TRBJ2-1 | - | - | TRBV4-3 | CASSQRRGDSEQFF | TGCGCCAGCAGCCAACGGCGAGGGGATAGTGAGCAGTTCTTC
TRBJ2-7 | - | TRBD1 | TRBV10-2 | CASSDTEGQGFYEQYF | TGCGCCAGCAGTGACACCGAGGGACAGGGGTTCTACGAGCAGTACTTC
TRBJ2-3 | - | - | TRBV19 | CASSIGGFSTDTQYF | TGTGCCAGTAGTATCGGTGGGTTCTCCACAGATACGCAGTATTTT
TRBJ2-1 | - | TRBD1 | TRBV28 | CASSPVRTGSSEQFF | TGTGCCAGCAGTCCCGTGAGGACAGGGAGCAGTGAGCAGTTCTTC
TRBJ2-1 | - | - | TRBV27 | CASSHIPQGLTYNEQFF | TGTGCCAGCAGTCACATCCCCCAAGGACTCACCTACAATGAGCAGTTCTTC
TRBJ1-1 | - | - | TRBV2 | CASTTRGALVTEAFF | TGTGCCAGCACAACCCGGGGGGCGCTAGTCACTGAAGCTTTCTTT
TRBJ2-2 | - | - | TRBV2 | CASSEARYNTGELFF | TGTGCCAGCAGTGAAGCCAGGTACAACACCGGGGAGCTGTTTTTT
TRBJ2-1 | - | - | TRBV7-3 | CASSLYGYNEQFF | TGTGCCAGCAGCTTATACGGTTACAATGAGCAGTTCTTC
TRBJ1-5 | - | - | TRBV18 | CASSPMGAVGNQPQHF | TGTGCCAGCTCACCAATGGGGGCTGTTGGTAATCAGCCCCAGCATTTT
TRBJ2-7 | - | - | TRBV5-4 | CASNSYTEQYF | TGTGCCAGCAACAGTTACACCGAGCAGTACTTC
TRBJ2-3 | - | - | TRBV6-5 | CASSYGTPDTQYF | TGTGCCAGCAGTTACGGGACGCCTGATACGCAGTATTTT
TRBJ2-1 | - | TRBD1 | TRBV7-7 | CASSPWTGNNEQFF | TGTGCCAGCAGCCCCTGGACAGGGAACAATGAGCAGTTCTTC
TRBJ2-7 | - | - | TRBV5-6 | CASSLGLPYEQYF | TGTGCCAGCAGTCTAGGGCTCCCCTACGAGCAGTACTTC
TRBJ2-7 | - | TRBD2 | TRBV5-1 | CASSLSGTYYEQYF | TGCGCCAGCAGTCTTAGCGGGACGTACTACGAGCAGTACTTC
TRBJ2-7 | - | TRBD1 | TRBV11-1 | CASSLDRVGYEQYF | TGTGCCAGCAGCTTGGACAGGGTGGGGTACGAGCAGTACTTC
TRBJ2-3 | - | - | TRBV4-1 | CASSQARGRGTDTQYF | TGCGCCAGCAGCCAAGCGCGGGGAAGGGGGACAGATACGCAGTATTTT
TRBJ2-1 | - | TRBD2 | TRBV27 | CASSLVSSGRDNEQFF | TGTGCCAGCAGTTTGGTGTCTAGCGGGAGAGACAATGAGCAGTTCTTC
TRBJ2-5 | - | TRBD1 | TRBV28 | CASSAGTGPSRETQYF | TGTGCCAGCAGTGCGGGGACAGGGCCTTCGAGGGAGACCCAGTACTTC
TRBJ1-1 | once | - | TRBV7-2 | CASSPDPGYTEAFF | TGTGCCAGCAGCCCGGATCCAGGGTACACTGAAGCTTTCTTT
TRBJ2-1 | once | TRBD2 | TRBV27 | CASSLRGWTSGESSYNEQFF | TGTGCCAGCAGTTTAAGGGGTTGGACTAGCGGGGAAAGCTCCTACAATGAGCAGTTCTTC
TRBJ2-1 | - | TRBD2 | TRBV19 | CASSIGAGVGSGNEQFF | TGTGCCAGTAGTATAGGGGCGGGAGTCGGTTCGGGCAATGAGCAGTTCTTC
TRBJ2-2 | - | TRBD1 | TRBV27 | CASSLWQGAKAGELFF | TGTGCCAGCAGTTTATGGCAGGGGGCAAAGGCCGGGGAGCTGTTTTTT
TRBJ2-5 | - | - | TRBV7-9 | CASSLQDMNQETQYF | TGTGCCAGCAGCTTACAGGACATGAACCAAGAGACCCAGTACTTC
TRBJ2-5 | - | - | TRBV29-1 | CSVAGHRYQETQYF | TGCAGCGTTGCGGGACACCGGTACCAAGAGACCCAGTACTTC
TRBJ2-1 | - | - | TRBV27 | CASKRAPYNEQFF | TGTGCCAGCAAGCGGGCGCCCTACAATGAGCAGTTCTTC
TRBJ2-7 | - | - | TRBV28 | CASSLGTSGFEQYF | TGTGCCAGCAGTTTGGGTACTAGTGGGTTTGAGCAGTACTTC
TRBJ2-1 | - | - | TRBV29-1 | CSMGVLDEQFF | TGCAGCATGGGGGTTTTGGATGAGCAGTTCTTC
TRBJ1-1 | few | - | TRBV11-3 | CASSLGGAQSSEAFF | TGTGCCAGCAGCTTAGGGGGGGCGCAATCCTCTGAAGCTTTCTTT
TRBJ1-2 | - | - | TRBV5-6 | CASSLFSPPRYTF | TGTGCCAGCAGCTTGTTTTCTCCCCCCCGCTACACCTTC
TRBJ2-3 | - | - | TRBV29-1 | CSVVGGLPADTQYF | TGCAGCGTAGTTGGTGGACTCCCTGCGGATACGCAGTATTTT
TRBJ2-3 | - | - | TRBV7-6 | CASSSRVTSTDTQYF | TGTGCCAGCAGCTCTAGAGTAACTAGCACAGATACGCAGTATTTT
TRBJ2-1 | - | TRBD2 | TRBV5-6 | CASSAGTSGSPYNEQFF | TGTGCCAGCAGCGCAGGGACTAGCGGGAGTCCCTACAATGAGCAGTTCTTC
TRBJ1-1 | - | - | TRBV7-7 | CASRQGYDTEAFF | TGTGCCAGCAGACAGGGTTATGACACTGAAGCTTTCTTT
TRBJ1-2 | few | TRBD1 | TRBV5-4 | CASSLRGTGIGYTF | TGTGCCAGCAGCTTGAGGGGGACAGGGATCGGCTACACCTTC
TRBJ2-3 | - | TRBD2 | TRBV15 | CATSVGLAGVIGYADTQYF | TGTGCCACTTCTGTTGGACTAGCGGGAGTGATTGGGTACGCAGATACGCAGTATTTT
TRBJ2-7 | - | - | TRBV7-3 | CASSLRGGTSYEQYF | TGTGCCAGCAGCTTAAGGGGCGGGACTTCCTACGAGCAGTACTTC